The 9 T cell receptor beta chains presented below share a single source sample, sequenced in a study of T-cell memory formation after mild COVID-19. MiXCR, applied by TCRdb to the 5' RACE reads, yields one record per CDR3 protein. This table holds hundreds of thousands of distinct CDR3 sequences, under 15% found once. Sequenced material: PBMCs or a T cell subset sorted from them (not recorded which). Receptors originate from a man aged 18 to 29 who had mild COVID-19 (a few samples of this study predate the infection). Cell type and time point are not known.

The chain is built from TRBV25-1 and TRBJ1-6; D call uncertain. The germline V and J ends were trimmed by 2 bases and 7 bases, with 9 bases remaining between them. The CDR3 has 14 residues. CDR1 and CDR2 from the germline V gene are MGHDK and SYGVNS. The CDR3 sequence: CASSERFRNSPLHF. The CDR3 region has the DNA TGTGCCAGCAGTGAAAGGTTCAGAAATTCACCCCTCCACTTT.

This clonotype was counted a few times. V is TRBV9 and J is TRBJ1-2; TRBD1 is a possible D gene (5 bases). The germline V and J ends were trimmed by 2 bases and 2 bases, with 7 bases remaining between them. CDR1 is SGDLS, CDR2 YYNGEE, per germline. The length of the CDR3 is 13 residues. As DNA, the CDR3 is TGTGCCAGCAGCGTCGACAGAAACTATGGCTACACCTTC. The encoded protein is CASSVDRNYGYTF.

This clonotype was counted only a few times. The V gene is TRBV7-9, the J gene TRBJ2-5, with 8 bases that match TRBD1. The CDR3 has 15 residues. J lost 4 bases, V lost 4 bases, and 8 bases had no gene match. From germline, CDR1 is SEHNR and CDR2 FQNEAQ (reference sequence). In nucleotides, the CDR3 is TGTGCCAGCAGCTACGGACAGGGAAGATTAGAGACCCAGTACTTC. Translated: CASSYGQGRLETQYF.

This clonotype was observed a handful of times. The chain is built from TRBV29-1 and TRBJ2-7; D may be TRBD1 (6 bases). The CDR3 is 14 amino acids. The germline gives CDR1 SQVTM, CDR2 ANQGSEA. Trimming took off 0 bases at V and 4 bases at J, with 13 bases between the two ends. The CDR3 coding sequence is TGCAGCGTTGAAGATAATGCAGGGGCATACGAGCAGTACTTC. Protein sequence: CSVEDNAGAYEQYF.

The rearrangement links TRBV7-6 to TRBJ2-5; D not certain. Trimming took off 5 bases at V and 1 base at J, with 14 bases between the two ends. This CDR3 has 15 amino acids. Germline loops: CDR1 SGHVS, CDR2 FNYEAQ. CDR3 DNA: TGTGCCAGCAGCCTAAGTTGGTCGGGCCAAGAGACCCAGTACTTC. This codes for CASSLSWSGQETQYF.

This clonotype was counted a single time. The genes are TRBV6-1 and TRBJ2-7; D may be TRBD1 (5 bases). The V end lost 0 bases, the J end lost 5 bases, and 14 bases lay between the germline ends. The length of the CDR3 is 15 residues. The germline V gene has CDR1 MNHNS and CDR2 SASEGT. CDR3 residues: CASSEAARARDEQYF. As DNA, the CDR3 is TGTGCCAGCAGTGAAGCAGCCAGGGCCCGGGACGAGCAGTACTTC.

V gene TRBV18 combines with J gene TRBJ1-2; maybe TRBD1 (5 bases). V was trimmed by 1 base and J by 0 bases, leaving 12 bases between them. The germline V gene has CDR1 KGHSH and CDR2 LQKENI. This CDR3 contains 16 residues. For the CDR3, the DNA is TGTGCCAGCTCACCACAGGGGCCGAGGACTAACTATGGCTACACCTTC. This codes for CASSPQGPRTNYGYTF.

The V call is TRBV7-2, the J call TRBJ1-2; possible D gene TRBD1, 6 bases. The V and J ends lost 4 bases and 7 bases respectively, with 16 bases between them. The CDR3 runs to 14 residues. Germline V gene sequence: CDR1 SGHTA, CDR2 FQGNSA. The CDR3 sequence is CASSSQYRVSGYTF. The CDR3 region has the DNA TGTGCCAGCAGCTCCCAATACAGGGTTTCTGGCTACACCTTC.

The V call is TRBV29-1, the J call TRBJ1-2, with a tentative D call TRBD1 (6 bases). Looked up from germline, CDR1 is SQVTM and CDR2 is ANQGSEA. The CDR3 is 11 amino acids. V lost 3 bases, J lost 5 bases, and 7 bases lay in between. CDR3 sequence (DNA): TGCAGCGTTGATCAGGGGTATGGCTACACCTTC. Translating gives CSVDQGYGYTF.